The present TCR beta chain was sequenced within a study of cytomegalovirus exposure and HLA in healthy donors. The CDR3 loop spans 15 amino acids. Trimming removed 5 bases from V and 7 bases from J, with 17 bases in between. Germline CDR1 and CDR2: MNHNS and SASEGT. This clone was seen a few times. Its antigen is as yet unknown. Study outcomes and limitations: TCR beta V- and J-gene trimming was later associated with a missense DCLRE1C variant.

PCR used 60 Vbeta primers and 13 Jbeta primers. Sequencing used immunoSEQ multiplex PCR; TCRdb keeps in-frame clones, though not all of them. The sample lists approximately 150,000 clones, more than 65% seen once, with 9.5% to 10% in the top ten. The sequencing sample was made of PBMCs. V is TRBV6-1 and J is TRBJ1-4; a possible D gene is TRBD1 (5 bases). The receptor was derived from a man aged 18 to 30 in good health and CMV-seropositive. DNA for the CDR3: TGTGCCAGCAGTTGGGGAAGGGGAAGGGGTGAAAAACTGTTTTTT. This codes for CASSWGRGRGEKLFF.